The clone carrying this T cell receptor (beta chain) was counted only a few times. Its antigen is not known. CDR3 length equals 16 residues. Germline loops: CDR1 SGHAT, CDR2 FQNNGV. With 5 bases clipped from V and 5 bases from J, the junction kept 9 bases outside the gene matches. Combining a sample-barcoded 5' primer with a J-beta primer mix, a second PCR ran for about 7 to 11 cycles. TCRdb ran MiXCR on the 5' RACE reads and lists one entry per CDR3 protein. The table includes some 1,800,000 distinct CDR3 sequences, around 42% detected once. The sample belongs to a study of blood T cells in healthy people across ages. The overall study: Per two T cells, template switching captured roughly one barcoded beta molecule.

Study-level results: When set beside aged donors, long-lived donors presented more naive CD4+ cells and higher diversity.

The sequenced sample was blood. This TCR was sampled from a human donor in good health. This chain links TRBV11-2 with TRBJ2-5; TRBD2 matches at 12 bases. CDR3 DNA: TGTGCCAGCAGCCGGACGACTAGCGGGGGAGGGGAGACCCAGTACTTC. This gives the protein CASSRTTSGGGETQYF.